This T cell receptor (beta chain) was sequenced in a study of Graves' ophthalmopathy and Graves' hyperthyroidism. General study findings and limits: Blood was where most expanded thyroid clonotypes above 0.001 frequency also turned up.

This clonotype was counted ten times or more. Its antigen remains unknown. RNA transcripts yielded amplified TCR beta CDR3 regions. Investigators did first-round RT-PCR with HTBI primers, then second-round multiplex PCR. Each CDR3 protein gets one entry after TCRdb re-called the multiplex PCR reads with MiXCR. The table lists some 520,000 distinct CDR3 sequences, approximately 15% of them singletons. What supplied the PBMCs was 7.5 to 10 ml of fresh peripheral blood. CDR3 length equals 14 residues. CDR1 and CDR2 from the germline V gene are MDHEN and SYDVKM. Between the trimmed V and J ends, which lost 6 bases and 4 bases, there was a span of 15 bases.

The receptor was isolated from a woman younger than 45 with Graves' ophthalmopathy. The chain links TRBV28 to TRBJ1-2; D is ambiguous. The sample consisted of blood. The CDR3 bases are TGTGCCAGCAGCCTAAACATGGCCCTCTATGGCTACACCTTC. Encoded protein: CASSLNMALYGYTF.